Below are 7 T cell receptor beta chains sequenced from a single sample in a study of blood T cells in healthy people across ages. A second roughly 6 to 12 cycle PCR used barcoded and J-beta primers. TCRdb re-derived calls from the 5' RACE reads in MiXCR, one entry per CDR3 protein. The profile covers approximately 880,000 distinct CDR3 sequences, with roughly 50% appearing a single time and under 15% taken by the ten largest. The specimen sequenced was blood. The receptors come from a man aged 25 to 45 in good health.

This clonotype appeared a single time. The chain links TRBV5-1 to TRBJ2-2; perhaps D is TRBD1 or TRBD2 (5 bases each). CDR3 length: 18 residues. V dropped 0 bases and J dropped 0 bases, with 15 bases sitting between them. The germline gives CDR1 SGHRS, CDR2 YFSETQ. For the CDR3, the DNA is TGCGCCAGCAGCTTGGGAGGGGTTTACAACGCGAACACCGGGGAGCTGTTTTTT. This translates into CASSLGGVYNANTGELFF.

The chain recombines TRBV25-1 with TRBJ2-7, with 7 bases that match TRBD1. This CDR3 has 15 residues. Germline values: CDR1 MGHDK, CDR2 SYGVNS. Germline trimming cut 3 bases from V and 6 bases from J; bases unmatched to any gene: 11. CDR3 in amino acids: CASSDRGTASSEQYF. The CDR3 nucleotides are TGTGCCAGCAGTGATAGAGGGACAGCAAGTTCCGAGCAGTACTTC.

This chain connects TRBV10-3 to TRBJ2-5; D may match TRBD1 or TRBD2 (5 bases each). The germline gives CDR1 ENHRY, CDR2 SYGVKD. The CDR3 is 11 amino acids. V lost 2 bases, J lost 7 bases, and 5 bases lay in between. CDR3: CAISEGGTQYF. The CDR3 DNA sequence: TGTGCCATCAGTGAGGGGGGGACCCAGTACTTC.

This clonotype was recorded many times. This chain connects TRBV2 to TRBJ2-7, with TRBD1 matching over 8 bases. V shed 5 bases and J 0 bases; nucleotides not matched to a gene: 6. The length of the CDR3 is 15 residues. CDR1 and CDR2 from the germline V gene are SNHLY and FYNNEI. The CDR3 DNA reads TGTGCCAGCAGTCAAGACAGGGGCATCTCCTACGAGCAGTACTTC. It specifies CASSQDRGISYEQYF.

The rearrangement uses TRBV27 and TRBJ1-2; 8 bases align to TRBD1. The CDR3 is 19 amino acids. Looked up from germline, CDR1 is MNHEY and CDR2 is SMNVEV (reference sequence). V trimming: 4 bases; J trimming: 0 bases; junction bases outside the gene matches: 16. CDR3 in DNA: TGTGCCAGCAGTTCCCTATTCACCTCCGGACAGGGTCCTAACTATGGCTACACCTTC. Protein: CASSSLFTSGQGPNYGYTF.

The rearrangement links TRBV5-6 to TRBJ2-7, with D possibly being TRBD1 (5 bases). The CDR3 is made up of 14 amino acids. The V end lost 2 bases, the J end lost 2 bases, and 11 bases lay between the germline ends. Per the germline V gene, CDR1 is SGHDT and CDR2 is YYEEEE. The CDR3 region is CASSFGQSPYEQYF. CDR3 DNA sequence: TGTGCCAGCAGCTTTGGACAATCCCCCTACGAGCAGTACTTC.

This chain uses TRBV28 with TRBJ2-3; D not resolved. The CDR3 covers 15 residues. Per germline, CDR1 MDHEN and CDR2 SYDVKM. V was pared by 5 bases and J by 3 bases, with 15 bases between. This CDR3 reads CASSPPSDLTDTQYF. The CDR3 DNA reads TGTGCCAGCAGTCCCCCTTCGGATCTTACAGATACGCAGTATTTT.